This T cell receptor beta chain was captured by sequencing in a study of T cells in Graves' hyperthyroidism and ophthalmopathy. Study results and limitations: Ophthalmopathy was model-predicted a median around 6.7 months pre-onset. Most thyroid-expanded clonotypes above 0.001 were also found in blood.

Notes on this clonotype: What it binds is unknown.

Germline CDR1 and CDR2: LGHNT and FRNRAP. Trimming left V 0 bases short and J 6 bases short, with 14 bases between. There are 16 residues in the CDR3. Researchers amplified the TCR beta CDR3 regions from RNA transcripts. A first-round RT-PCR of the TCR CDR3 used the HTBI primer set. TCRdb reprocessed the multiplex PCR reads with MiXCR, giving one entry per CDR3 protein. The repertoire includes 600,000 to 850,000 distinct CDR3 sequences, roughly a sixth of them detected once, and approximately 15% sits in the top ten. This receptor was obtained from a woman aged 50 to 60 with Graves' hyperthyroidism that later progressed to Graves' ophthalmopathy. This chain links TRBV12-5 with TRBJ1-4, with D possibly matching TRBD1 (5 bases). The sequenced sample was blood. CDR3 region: CASGLVLGTEDEKLFF. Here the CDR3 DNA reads TGTGCTAGTGGTTTGGTACTCGGGACGGAGGATGAAAAACTGTTTTTT.